The 7 T cell receptor beta chains presented below share a single source sample, sequenced in a study of circulating tumor DNA in untreated peripheral T-cell lymphoma. Sequencing used immunoSEQ multiplex PCR; TCRdb keeps in-frame clones, though not all of them. The data hold about 340 clones, with around 84% observed a single time. Sequenced: cell-free DNA from blood serum. The receptors here all came from a human donor with peripheral T-cell lymphoma.

Turning to this clone: Different DNA sequences within this sample yield the same CDR3. This chain uses TRBV7-9 with TRBJ1-2; unclear D gene. The length of the CDR3 is 13 residues. CDR1 and CDR2 from the germline V gene are SEHNR and FQNEAQ (reference sequence). Trimming shortened V by 5 bases and J by 1 base, and 8 bases separated the two germline ends. CDR3: CASSPDNNYGYTF. In DNA form, the CDR3 reads TGTGCCAGCAGCCCTGACAATAACTATGGCTACACCTTC.

The chain combines TRBV7-9 with TRBJ1-1; possibly TRBD1 for D (5 bases). Per the germline V gene, CDR1 is SEHNR and CDR2 is FQNEAQ (reference sequence). The CDR3 is 12 residues long. V shed 5 bases and J shed 10 bases, with 14 bases lying between them. CDR3 amino acids: CASSLAGFGAFF. CDR3 DNA sequence: TGTGCCAGCAGCCTGGCAGGGTTTGGAGCTTTCTTT. Looking up the rest from reference TRBV7-9 and TRBJ1-1 gives the full variable domain: DTGVSQNPRHKITKRGQNVTFRCDPISEHNRLYWYRQTLGQGPEFLTYFQNEAQLEKSRLLSDRFSAERPKGSFSTLEIQRTEQGDSAMYLCASSLAGFGAFFGQGTRLTVV.

This clone was counted once. The chain couples TRBV5-4 to TRBJ2-1; 9 nucleotides line up with TRBD1. The CDR3 contains 15 residues. Germline V gene sequence: CDR1 SGHNT, CDR2 YYREEE (reference sequence). Trimming removed 2 bases from V and 7 bases from J; junction bases left unmatched: 7. The CDR3 region is CASSLETGGWNEQFF. CDR3 nucleotides: TGTGCCAGCAGCTTAGAAACAGGGGGCTGGAATGAGCAGTTCTTC. The full variable domain, rest sourced from reference TRBV5-4 and TRBJ2-1, is ETGVTQSPTHLIKTRGQQVTLRCSSQSGHNTVSWYQQALGQGPQFIFQYYREEENGRGNFPPRFSGLQFPNYSSELNVNALELDDSALYLCASSLETGGWNEQFFGPGTRLTVL.

The CDR3 coding sequence is TGTGCCAGCAGTTACGCGTCTGAAGCTTTCTTT. This encodes CASSYASEAFF. The V call is TRBV6-9, the J call TRBJ1-1; no clear D. The V gene's germline CDR1 is MNHGY and CDR2 SVAAGI. This CDR3 is 11 amino acids long. Trimming removed 3 bases from V and 6 bases from J, with 5 bases in between.

This clone showed up just a few times. V is TRBV7-9 and J is TRBJ1-5; the D is unclear. Germline values: CDR1 SEHNR, CDR2 FQNEAQ (reference sequence). V was cut by 4 bases and J by 12 bases, with 13 bases left in between. The CDR3 spans 12 residues. CDR3 amino acids: CASSSDLPVQHF. DNA of the CDR3: TGTGCCAGCAGCTCGGACCTCCCAGTCCAGCATTTT.

This rearrangement joins TRBV19 to TRBJ2-1; the D gene is possibly TRBD2 (7 bases). This CDR3 is 14 amino acids long. The V gene's germline CDR1 is LNHDA and CDR2 SQIVND (reference sequence). Trimming removed 7 bases from V and 7 bases from J, with 17 bases in between. The CDR3 is CASTRGGPTNEQFF. The CDR3 DNA sequence: TGTGCCAGTACGAGGGGGGGGCCTACGAATGAGCAGTTCTTC.

The chain links TRBV5-4 to TRBJ2-3, with TRBD1 identical over 7 bases. V lost 4 bases, J lost 1 base, and 6 bases stayed unmatched. Germline CDR1 SGHNT, CDR2 YYREEE (reference sequence). The CDR3 has 15 residues. Written as DNA, the CDR3 is TGTGCCAGCAGCCCCGGACAGGCTGGCACAGATACGCAGTATTTT. Protein sequence: CASSPGQAGTDTQYF.